This T cell receptor (beta chain) was found in a study of control samples from healthy donors and cancer patients. TCRdb's table, derived via immunoSEQ multiplex PCR, lists solely in-frame clones and lacks some. The sample holds about 140,000 clones, 90% to 95% seen once. The length of the CDR3 is 16 residues. Per the germline V gene, CDR1 is MNHNS and CDR2 is SASEGT. V was clipped by 3 bases and J by 2 bases; unmatched bases: 3. The receptor comes from a man aged 40-49 years in good health. The gene calls are TRBV6-1 and TRBJ2-3; the match to TRBD2 covers 12 bases. The sequenced sample was blood. DNA for the CDR3: TGTGCCAGCAGTGACCTAGCGGGAGGGTTCACAGATACGCAGTATTTT. Its translation: CASSDLAGGFTDTQYF.